One sample yielded the 14 T cell receptor beta chains listed below, sequenced in a study of CD8+CD57+ T cells in acquired aplastic anemia. Patients sequenced had flow cytometry evidence of CD8+CD57+ cell expansion. The use of genomic DNA as template underpinned the TCR beta VDJ and CDR3 profiling. TCRdb processed the reads anew with MiXCR; each CDR3 protein has one entry. The profile shows about 180,000 distinct CDR3 sequences, more than 45% of them singletons. Sequenced material: sorted CD4+, CD8+, or CD8+CD57+ T cells (not recorded which) from PBMCs. The receptors were sampled from a human donor with aplastic anemia.

Turning to this clonotype: A much more abundant neighbour one base away suggests this may be a read error. The rearrangement links TRBV7-3 to TRBJ1-4, with D maybe TRBD1 (6 bases). The CDR3 is 17 amino acids. Germline V gene sequence: CDR1 SGHTA, CDR2 FQGTGA. The CDR3 nucleotides read TGTGCCAGCAGCTTAGCTGGCAGGGGAGAAACTAATGAAAAACTGCTTTTT. This codes for CASSLAGRGETNEKLLF.

This chain connects TRBV12-3 or TRBV12-4 to TRBJ2-7; D remains ambiguous. Trimming took 3 bases from V and 0 from J, leaving 9 bases between them. The CDR3 consists of 14 residues. CDR3 sequence reads: CASSFRLSSYEQYF. CDR3 DNA sequence: TGTGCCAGCAGTTTCAGGTTGAGCTCCTACGAGCAGTACTTC.

With respect to this clonotype: A much more abundant neighbour one base away suggests this may be a read error. The rearrangement joins TRBV5-5 to TRBJ2-3; the D is unclear. The CDR3 has 15 amino acids. CDR1 and CDR2 (germline): SGHKS, YYEKEE (reference sequence). The CDR3 DNA reads as TGTGCCAGCAGCTTGGGGCTCCGCCGTGTAGATACGCAGTCTTTT. It is translated as CASSLGLRRVDTQSF.

For this clonotype: At one of its ends the junction is not consistent with the germline gene, which may arise from a read error. CDR3 residues: CASSLGYRGNTDAFF. The DNA for the CDR3 is TGTGCCAGCAGCTTGGGATATCGGGGAAACACTGACGCTTTCTTT. The rearrangement joins TRBV5-6 to TRBJ1-1; D remains ambiguous. Germline lookup yields CDR1 SGHDT and CDR2 YYEEEE. The CDR3 extends over 15 amino acids.

Ten or more counts support this clonotype. This sequence joins TRBV2 and TRBJ2-3; D is unclear. There are 12 residues in the CDR3. Deletions cut 6 bases from V and 1 base from J, with 5 bases between. Germline CDR1 SNHLY, CDR2 FYNNEI. The CDR3, as DNA: TGTGCCAGCAGAATTGGCACAGATACGCAGTATTTT. This encodes CASRIGTDTQYF.

The chain has TRBV7-2 and TRBJ1-2; D not resolved. The CDR3 length is 11 residues. The V gene's germline CDR1 is SGHTA and CDR2 FQGNSA. Trimming shortened V by 3 bases and J by 8 bases, and 7 bases separated the two germline ends. The CDR3 DNA follows: TGTGCCAGCAGCTTTTCGTGGGGCTACACCTTC. It encodes CASSFSWGYTF.

Comments on this clonotype: One junction end disagrees with the germline gene, perhaps due to a read error. This chain joins TRBV7-9 and TRBJ2-5; 8 bases fit TRBD2. CDR1 is SEHNR and CDR2 is FQNEAQ in the germline V gene (reference sequence). The CDR3 length is 11 residues. The CDR3 is CASSLGKRGHF. In DNA, the CDR3 is TGTGCCAGCAGCTTAGGCAAGCGGGGGCACTTC.

This clonotype came up a few times. V gene TRBV10-1 combines with J gene TRBJ1-6, with no clear D. With 3 bases removed from V and 8 bases from J, the gap between germline ends came to 5 bases. Per germline, CDR1 WNHNN and CDR2 SYGVQD (reference sequence). The CDR3 is made up of 12 amino acids. CDR3 sequence reads: CASSDAYSPLHF. CDR3 nucleotides: TGCGCCAGCAGTGACGCGTATTCACCCCTCCACTTT.

V gene TRBV20-1 combines with J gene TRBJ2-3; possibly TRBD1 or TRBD2 for D (6 bases each). V lost 3 bases and J 1 base, leaving 11 bases between the germline ends. Germline assignment: CDR1 DFQATT and CDR2 SNEGSKA (reference sequence). This CDR3 is built from 14 residues. CDR3 amino acids: CSARPGGGTDTQYF. In DNA, the CDR3 is TGCAGTGCTAGGCCCGGGGGCGGCACAGATACGCAGTATTTT.

This chain joins TRBV20-1 and TRBJ1-2; no clear D. The CDR3 sequence is 11 residues long. In germline, CDR1 is DFQATT, CDR2 SNEGSKA (reference sequence). V lost 6 bases and J 3 bases, leaving 8 bases between the germline ends. The CDR3 loop reads CSAPFYYGYTF. Here the CDR3 DNA reads TGCAGTGCCCCGTTTTACTATGGCTACACCTTC.

The chain uses TRBV29-1 and TRBJ1-1; 9 nucleotides align to TRBD1. Germline-derived CDR1 and CDR2 are SQVTM and ANQGSEA. This CDR3 contains 12 residues. CDR3 nucleotide sequence: TGCAGTTTAGACAGGGGGTGGACTGAAGCTTTCTTT. Translated: CSLDRGWTEAFF.

This clonotype came up many times. The CDR3 here is CASSSSGRREKLFF. In DNA, the CDR3 is TGTGCCAGCAGCTCCTCCGGAAGGCGAGAAAAACTGTTTTTT. The chain couples TRBV7-2 to TRBJ1-4; no clear D gene. The V end lost 4 bases, the J end lost 8 bases, and 14 bases lay between the germline ends. Germline V gene lookup returns CDR1 SGHTA and CDR2 FQGNSA. CDR3 length equals 14 residues.

Regarding this clonotype: Relative to the germline gene, one junction end is altered; a read error may explain this. The chain uses TRBV20-1 and TRBJ2-1, with 7 bases matching TRBD2. In germline, CDR1 is DFQATT, CDR2 SNEGSKA (reference sequence). The CDR3 runs to 15 residues. CDR3 sequence: CSARLSGTSYDEQFF. The CDR3 DNA follows: TGCAGTGCTAGACTCAGCGGGACCTCCTACGATGAGCAGTTCTTC.

The chain links TRBV19 to TRBJ1-1; D unresolved. V was cut by 5 bases and J by 2 bases, with 9 bases left in between. Germline V CDR1 and CDR2: LNHDA, SQIVND (reference sequence). This CDR3 has 13 residues. CDR3 amino acids: CASSSSSNTEAFF. In DNA, the CDR3 is TGTGCCAGTAGTTCCTCATCAAACACTGAAGCTTTCTTT.